What follows are 12 T cell receptor beta chains derived from one specimen sequenced in a study of T cell repertoires and Cas9 in healthy adults. Assay used: immunoSEQ multiplex PCR; TCRdb lists only in-frame clones, some missing. The sample includes some 15,000 clones, around 90% of them seen just once. Material: Tregs (CD4+, CD25+, CD127-, CD137-, CD154-) from PBMCs; culture status not recorded. These receptors came from a human donor in good health.

The CDR3 loop reads CASSPRQVITDTQYF. The DNA of the CDR3 is TGTGCCAGTAGTCCCCGACAGGTAATCACAGATACGCAGTATTTT. The chain carries TRBV19 and TRBJ2-3, with D maybe TRBD1 (6 bases). Germline loops: CDR1 LNHDA, CDR2 SQIVND (reference sequence). V was trimmed by 5 bases and J by 2 bases, leaving 14 bases between them. CDR3 length equals 15 residues.

The chain carries TRBV11-2 and TRBJ2-1; D not certain. The CDR3 runs to 11 residues. With 6 bases removed from V and 8 bases from J, the gap between germline ends came to 8 bases. Looked up from germline, CDR1 is SGHAT and CDR2 is FQNNGV. For the CDR3, the DNA is TGTGCCAGCAGTCCTGGCCATGAGCAGTTCTTC. Protein sequence: CASSPGHEQFF.

The CDR3 spells CASSFWRPGETQYF. CDR3 in DNA: TGTGCCAGCAGTTTTTGGCGTCCGGGTGAGACCCAGTACTTC. This rearrangement joins TRBV28 to TRBJ2-5, with D unclear. V was trimmed by 3 bases and J by 5 bases, leaving 13 bases between them. CDR1 and CDR2 (germline): MDHEN, SYDVKM. This CDR3 has 14 residues. Full variable domain (missing parts from reference TRBV28 and TRBJ2-5): DVKVTQSSRYLVKRTGEKVFLECVQDMDHENMFWYRQDPGLGLRLIYFSYDVKMKEKGDIPEGYSVSREKKERFSLILESASTNQTSMYLCASSFWRPGETQYFGPGTRLLVL.

This clone was detected once. V gene TRBV5-1 combines with J gene TRBJ2-3, with 7 bases aligning to TRBD1. V dropped 4 bases and J dropped 4; count of bases not matched to a gene: 9. The CDR3 contains 15 residues. Germline V gene data show CDR1 as SGHRS and CDR2 as YFSETQ. In nucleotides, the CDR3 is TGCGCCAGCAGCCGACCCGGGACAGTTGCAGATACGCAGTATTTT. This translates into CASSRPGTVADTQYF.

The V gene is TRBV7-4, the J gene TRBJ1-5, with D possibly TRBD1 on 6 matching bases. CDR3 length: 17 residues. Trimming left V 1 base short and J 2 bases short, with 15 bases between. Germline CDR1 and CDR2: SGHVT and SQSDAQ. The CDR3 sequence: CASSLGDEGGGNQPQHF. Here the CDR3 DNA reads TGTGCCAGCAGCTTAGGGGATGAGGGGGGCGGCAATCAGCCCCAGCATTTT.

The V and J genes are TRBV4-1 and TRBJ2-7; TRBD2 matches 8 bases. This CDR3 spans 15 amino acids. CDR1 MGHRA and CDR2 YSYEKL come from the germline V gene. J was trimmed by 5 bases and V by 0 bases; bases with no gene match: 6. The CDR3 reads CASSQDRGGWNEQYF. Here the CDR3 DNA reads TGCGCCAGCAGCCAAGATCGGGGGGGATGGAACGAGCAGTACTTC.

This clone was seen a single time. The CDR3 DNA reads TGTGCCAGCAGCCCCCTCGGGGGGGGCACCTACGAGCAGTACTTC. Residues: CASSPLGGGTYEQYF. This chain joins TRBV13 and TRBJ2-5; the match to TRBD2 covers 8 bases. The J call may be faulty, since TRBJ2-7 better matches the DNA end. Per the germline V gene, CDR1 is PRHDT and CDR2 is FYEKMQ (reference sequence). This CDR3 region has 15 residues.

The CDR3 DNA sequence: TGTGCCAGCAGCTTAGTGTCTGCCAGGGACAAGCAGTACTTC. This translates into CASSLVSARDKQYF. The genes are TRBV7-8 and TRBJ2-7; D is possibly TRBD1 (6 bases). The germline gives CDR1 SGHVS, CDR2 FQNEAQ. Trimming stripped 1 base from V and 8 bases from J, with 15 bases between. The CDR3 has 14 amino acids.

V and J are TRBV4-1 and TRBJ2-5; D ambiguous. The CDR3 loop spans 15 amino acids. Germline V gene sequence: CDR1 MGHRA, CDR2 YSYEKL. V lost 1 base and J 1 base, leaving 10 bases between the germline ends. The CDR3 loop is CASSQGNRIQETQYF. The CDR3 DNA reads as TGCGCCAGCAGCCAAGGTAATCGGATCCAAGAGACCCAGTACTTC.

CDR3 protein: CASSNVAGKQETQYF. In DNA, the CDR3 is TGTGCCAGTAGTAACGTAGCGGGGAAACAAGAGACCCAGTACTTC. The rearrangement uses TRBV19 and TRBJ2-5, with 8 bases matching TRBD2. In germline, CDR1 is LNHDA, CDR2 SQIVND (reference sequence). V lost 4 bases and J lost 2; bases outside the gene matches: 6. This CDR3 region has 15 residues.

As DNA, the CDR3 is TGTGCCAGCAGTGTGGACTCCCCCAATGAGCAGTTCTTC. This translates into CASSVDSPNEQFF. The J gene is TRBJ2-1, the V gene TRBV2, with TRBD2 as a possible D gene (5 bases). Germline V gene sequence: CDR1 SNHLY, CDR2 FYNNEI. CDR3 length: 13 amino acids. The germline V and J ends were trimmed by 4 bases and 6 bases, with 10 bases remaining between them.

This clone came up a few times. The V gene is TRBV11-2, the J gene TRBJ1-3; TRBD1 is a possible D gene (5 bases). The CDR3 length is 17 residues. Germline V gene data show CDR1 as SGHAT and CDR2 as FQNNGV. Trimming removed 0 bases at V and 4 bases at J, with 16 bases between. Here the CDR3 DNA reads TGTGCCAGCAGCTTAGAGCTTGGCGGGGCTTTCGGAAACACCATATATTTT. Translated, it gives CASSLELGGAFGNTIYF.